These 24 T cell receptor beta chains came from one sample sequenced in a study of cytomegalovirus exposure and HLA in healthy donors. Use of 60 Vbeta and 13 Jbeta primers characterized the PCR. Profiling relied on immunoSEQ multiplex PCR, and the TCRdb table lists in-frame clones only, not all of them. Here the sample spans roughly 95,000 clones, less than 85% being singletons. Sequenced: PBMCs. The source is a man between 25 and 39 years old in good health and CMV-seropositive.

This chain links TRBV5-1 with TRBJ1-5; D gene uncertain. The CDR3 runs to 15 residues. Looked up from germline, CDR1 is SGHRS and CDR2 is YFSETQ. V lost 0 bases and J lost 2, with 9 bases in between. The CDR3 DNA is TGCGCCAGCAGCTTGGGAAGCCGTGGCAATCAGCCCCAGCATTTT. Its protein is CASSLGSRGNQPQHF.

This chain links TRBV29-1 with TRBJ2-3; tentative D call: TRBD2 (7 bases). V was shortened by 2 bases and J by 3 bases, with 9 bases between the two germline ends. Per germline, CDR1 SQVTM and CDR2 ANQGSEA. This CDR3 has 13 amino acids. CDR3 DNA: TGCAGCGTTGAAAAGGGGGGGACAGATACGCAGTATTTT. Translation: CSVEKGGTDTQYF.

The rearrangement links TRBV7-9 to TRBJ2-3, with D unresolved. V was shortened by 5 bases and J by 7 bases, with 7 bases between the two germline ends. In germline, CDR1 is SEHNR, CDR2 FQNEAQ (reference sequence). This CDR3 comprises 11 residues. CDR3 loop: CASSITNTQYF. CDR3 sequence (DNA): TGTGCCAGCAGCATCACTAATACGCAGTATTTT. The full variable domain, its missing parts supplied by reference TRBV7-9 and TRBJ2-3, is DTGVSQNPRHKITKRGQNVTFRCDPISEHNRLYWYRQTLGQGPEFLTYFQNEAQLEKSRLLSDRFSAERPKGSFSTLEIQRTEQGDSAMYLCASSITNTQYFGPGTRLTVL.

This clone was seen a few times. The rearrangement links TRBV21-1 to TRBJ1-2. TRBV21-1 corresponds to a pseudogene. The CDR3 is 16 amino acids. This CDR3 reads CASSKEKRVFGYGYTF. CDR3 in DNA: TGTGCCAGCAGCAAAGAGAAGCGGGTTTTCGGCTATGGCTACACCTTC.

The chain joins TRBV19 to TRBJ2-1; TRBD1 might be the D (6 bases). Germline CDR1 is LNHDA and CDR2 is SQIVND (reference sequence). V gave up 6 bases and J gave up 0 bases, with 12 bases separating them. The CDR3 totals 15 residues. The CDR3 DNA follows: TGTGCCAGTAGGAAGACAGGTAGCTCCTACAATGAGCAGTTCTTC. Translation: CASRKTGSSYNEQFF.

The chain employs TRBV5-6 and TRBJ2-7; the D gene is possibly TRBD1 (6 bases). V was trimmed by 2 bases and J by 4 bases, leaving 10 bases between them. This CDR3 has 13 amino acids. Per germline, CDR1 SGHDT and CDR2 YYEEEE. DNA of the CDR3: TGTGCCAGCAGCTTCGGGACAACATACGAGCAGTACTTC. It codes for CASSFGTTYEQYF.

The V call is TRBV30, the J call TRBJ1-5; D unclear. The CDR3 extends over 13 amino acids. Looked up from germline, CDR1 is GTSNPN and CDR2 is SVGIG (reference sequence). The germline V and J ends were trimmed by 4 bases and 0 bases, with 7 bases remaining between them. DNA for the CDR3: TGTGCCTGGACAGAATCTAGCAATCAGCCCCAGCATTTT. Its protein product is CAWTESSNQPQHF.

The rearrangement uses TRBV5-4 and TRBJ2-7; 7 bases agree with TRBD1. CDR1 and CDR2 from the germline V gene are SGHNT and YYREEE (reference sequence). V was pared by 1 base and J by 2 bases, with 3 bases of the junction left unmatched. This CDR3 is built from 14 residues. The CDR3 here is CASSLYGTAYEQYF. The CDR3 DNA reads TGTGCCAGCAGCTTGTATGGGACAGCCTACGAGCAGTACTTC.

V usage is TRBV9 and J usage is TRBJ2-3; D is unclear. From germline, CDR1 is SGDLS and CDR2 YYNGEE. With 0 bases removed from V and 1 base from J, the gap between germline ends came to 9 bases. The CDR3 extends over 15 amino acids. CDR3 bases: TGTGCCAGCAGCGTAGCGTCTTCTGGCACAGATACGCAGTATTTT. Its protein is CASSVASSGTDTQYF.

This clone was picked up a small number of times. V is TRBV7-3 and J is TRBJ1-2; D may be TRBD1 (5 bases). Germline V gene sequence: CDR1 SGHTA, CDR2 FQGTGA. The ends were cut back, 6 bases at V and 1 base at J, with 18 bases in the middle. This CDR3 has 16 residues. The CDR3 reads CASRRGGESINYGYTF. DNA for the CDR3: TGTGCCAGCAGGCGGGGGGGTGAAAGCATTAACTATGGCTACACCTTC.

The chain links TRBV7-9 to TRBJ1-4; D is uncertain. The germline V gene encodes CDR1 SEHNR and CDR2 FQNEAQ (reference sequence). V lost 8 bases, J lost 0 bases, and 25 bases lay in between. This CDR3 contains 19 residues. This CDR3 reads CASGGTRISQAATNEKLFF. Written as DNA, the CDR3 is TGTGCCAGCGGAGGAACAAGAATCAGTCAGGCTGCAACTAATGAAAAACTGTTTTTT.

The count of this clone is one. The CDR3 region is CATSRRQSQETQYF. The CDR3 DNA reads as TGTGCCACCAGCAGGCGACAGAGCCAAGAGACCCAGTACTTC. The chain couples TRBV15 to TRBJ2-5; perhaps TRBD1 as D (5 bases). The CDR3 loop spans 14 amino acids. Germline CDR1 reads LNHNV; CDR2 reads YYDKDF (reference sequence). The V gene lost 3 bases and the J gene lost 1 base, with 9 bases spanning the gap.

The V and J genes are TRBV19 and TRBJ2-5; D might be TRBD2 (5 bases). Germline assignment: CDR1 LNHDA and CDR2 SQIVND (reference sequence). The CDR3 spans 14 residues. V lost 8 bases to trimming and J lost 2 bases, with 15 bases between them. The chain's CDR3 is CASAEGRKQETQYF. The CDR3 coding sequence is TGTGCCAGTGCCGAGGGCAGAAAACAAGAGACCCAGTACTTC.

The chain couples TRBV18 to TRBJ1-4; TRBD1 matches at 7 bases. CDR3 length: 15 amino acids. Losses at the gene ends were 6 bases for V and 6 bases for J; bases not matched to a gene: 10. Germline lookup yields CDR1 KGHSH and CDR2 LQKENI. The CDR3 coding sequence is TGTGCCAGCTCTCCAGGACAGGCCTTCCATGAAAAACTGTTTTTT. Encoded protein: CASSPGQAFHEKLFF. The full variable domain, its missing parts supplied by reference TRBV18 and TRBJ1-4, is NAGVMQNPRHLVRRRGQEARLRCSPMKGHSHVYWYRQLPEEGLKFMVYLQKENIIDESGMPKERFSAEFPKEGPSILRIQQVVRGDSAAYFCASSPGQAFHEKLFFGSGTQLSVL.

With regard to this clone: A junction boundary mismatches the germline segment, possibly from a read error. The chain uses TRBV5-1 and TRBJ1-6, with TRBD1 as a possible D gene (6 bases). Germline values: CDR1 SGHRS, CDR2 YFSETQ. The CDR3 loop spans 14 amino acids. CDR3 nucleotides: TGCGCCGGCAGCCTAGGGGGAAATTTTTCACCCCTCCACTTT. This codes for CAGSLGGNFSPLHF.

Remarks on this clone: Other DNA sequences within the sample encode an identical CDR3. This chain links TRBV5-1 with TRBJ1-3, with 10 bases fitting TRBD1. CDR1 SGHRS and CDR2 YFSETQ come from the germline V gene. Unmatched junction bases numbered 1, after V lost 0 bases and J lost 4 bases. CDR3 length equals 15 residues. The CDR3 DNA reads TGCGCCAGCAGCTTGGGACAGGGGGCCGGAAACACCATATATTTT. This translates into CASSLGQGAGNTIYF.

The rearrangement uses TRBV2 and TRBJ2-1, with a tentative D call TRBD2 (7 bases). Between the trimmed V and J ends, which lost 2 bases and 1 base, there was a span of 12 bases. The germline V gene encodes CDR1 SNHLY and CDR2 FYNNEI. CDR3 length equals 16 residues. CDR3 nucleotide sequence: TGTGCCAGCAGTGAAAGGGGGGGGGCGTCCTACAATGAGCAGTTCTTC. Amino acid sequence: CASSERGGASYNEQFF.

J is TRBJ1-2 and V is TRBV4-1; TRBD1 matches at 7 bases. Germline CDR1 is MGHRA and CDR2 is YSYEKL. CDR3 size: 15 residues. V was clipped by 3 bases and J by 4 bases; unmatched bases: 8. The CDR3 region is CASSHPRGQFYGYTF. Here the CDR3 DNA reads TGCGCCAGCAGCCACCCACGGGGACAGTTCTATGGCTACACCTTC.

This sequence joins TRBV9 and TRBJ1-6; 8 nucleotides align to TRBD1. The V segment lost 0 bases and the J segment 10 bases; nucleotides outside the gene matches: 9. In germline, CDR1 is SGDLS, CDR2 YYNGEE. CDR3 size: 16 residues. The CDR3: CASSVGDRNKGSPLHF. The CDR3 bases are TGTGCCAGCAGCGTAGGGGACAGGAATAAGGGATCACCCCTCCACTTT.

The chain joins TRBV2 to TRBJ1-5, with 8 bases aligning to TRBD1. The germline V gene encodes CDR1 SNHLY and CDR2 FYNNEI. This CDR3 is 17 amino acids long. After removal of 4 bases from V and 3 bases from J, the junction contained 11 bases not matched to a gene. The CDR3 nucleotides are TGTGCCAGCAGTGTCCCGGACAGGGAGATAGACAATCAGCCCCAGCATTTT. Translated, it gives CASSVPDREIDNQPQHF.

The chain uses TRBV29-1 and TRBJ2-7, with 7 bases identical to TRBD1. The germline V gene has CDR1 SQVTM and CDR2 ANQGSEA. The junction had 2 bases not matched to a gene; V was cut back by 4 bases and J by 2 bases. This CDR3 region has 12 residues. CDR3 DNA: TGCAGCGTTGGGGGACAGCCCTACGAGCAGTACGTC. The encoded protein is CSVGGQPYEQYV.

V usage is TRBV28 and J usage is TRBJ2-5; 8 nucleotides line up with TRBD2. CDR3 size: 15 residues. Germline-derived CDR1 and CDR2 are MDHEN and SYDVKM. Trimming at V came to 5 bases and at J to 4 bases, leaving 9 bases not matched to a gene. CDR3 nucleotides: TGTGCCAGCAGTCCTCTCCGGGAGGGGACAGAGACCCAGTACTTC. Protein product: CASSPLREGTETQYF. The full variable domain, in which reference TRBV28 and TRBJ2-5 provide the parts outside the CDR3, is DVKVTQSSRYLVKRTGEKVFLECVQDMDHENMFWYRQDPGLGLRLIYFSYDVKMKEKGDIPEGYSVSREKKERFSLILESASTNQTSMYLCASSPLREGTETQYFGPGTRLLVL.

This clone was detected once. The rearrangement joins TRBV7-2 to TRBJ2-1, with D unresolved. CDR1 and CDR2 from the germline V gene are SGHTA and FQGNSA. Between the trimmed V and J ends, which lost 5 bases and 7 bases, there was a span of 9 bases. The CDR3 length is 12 residues. CDR3 sequence (DNA): TGTGCCAGCAGCACTCCTGAGAATGAGCAGTTCTTC. It specifies CASSTPENEQFF.

The rearrangement joins TRBV9 to TRBJ2-1; D may be TRBD2 (5 bases). The CDR3 loop spans 12 amino acids. Germline V gene sequence: CDR1 SGDLS, CDR2 YYNGEE. The V end lost 1 base, the J end lost 9 bases, and 8 bases lay between the germline ends. CDR3 sequence reads: CASSVRGVEQFF. Written as DNA, the CDR3 is TGTGCCAGCAGCGTACGGGGAGTTGAGCAGTTCTTC.